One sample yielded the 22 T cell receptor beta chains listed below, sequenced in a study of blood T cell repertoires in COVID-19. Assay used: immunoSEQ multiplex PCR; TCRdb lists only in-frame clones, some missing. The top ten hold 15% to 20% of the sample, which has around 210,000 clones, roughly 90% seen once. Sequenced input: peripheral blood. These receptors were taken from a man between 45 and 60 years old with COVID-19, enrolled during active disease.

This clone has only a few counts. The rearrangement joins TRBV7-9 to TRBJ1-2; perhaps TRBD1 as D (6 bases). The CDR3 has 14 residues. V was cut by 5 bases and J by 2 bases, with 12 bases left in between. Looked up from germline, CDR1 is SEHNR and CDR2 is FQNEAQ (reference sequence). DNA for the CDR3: TGTGCCAGCAGCCCAAAGGGGGACAACTATGGCTACACCTTC. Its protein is CASSPKGDNYGYTF.

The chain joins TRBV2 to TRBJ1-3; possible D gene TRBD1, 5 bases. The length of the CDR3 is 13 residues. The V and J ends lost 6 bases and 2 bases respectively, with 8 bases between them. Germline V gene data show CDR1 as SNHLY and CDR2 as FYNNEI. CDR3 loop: CASSRTPGNTIYF. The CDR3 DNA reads TGTGCCAGCAGCAGGACACCTGGAAACACCATATATTTT.

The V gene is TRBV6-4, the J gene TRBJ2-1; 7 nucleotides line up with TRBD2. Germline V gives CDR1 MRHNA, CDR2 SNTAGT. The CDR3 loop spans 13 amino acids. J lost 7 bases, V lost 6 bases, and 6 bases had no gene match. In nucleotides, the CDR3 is TGTGCCAGCAGGCGGGAGCCTGGGAATGAGCAGTTCTTC. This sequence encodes CASRREPGNEQFF.

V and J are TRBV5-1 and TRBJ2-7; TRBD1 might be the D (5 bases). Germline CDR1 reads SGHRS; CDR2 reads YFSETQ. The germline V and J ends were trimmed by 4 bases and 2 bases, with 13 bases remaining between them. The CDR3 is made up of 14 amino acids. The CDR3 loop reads CASSPSTATYEQYF. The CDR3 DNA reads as TGCGCCAGCAGCCCCTCGACAGCTACCTACGAGCAGTACTTC.

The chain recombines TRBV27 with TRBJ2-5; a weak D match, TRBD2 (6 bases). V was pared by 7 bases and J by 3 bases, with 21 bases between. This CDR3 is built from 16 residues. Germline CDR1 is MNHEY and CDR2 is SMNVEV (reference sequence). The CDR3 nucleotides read TGTGCCAGCAATACTTACGGGGGACGGGGCGAAGAGACCCAGTACTTC. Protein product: CASNTYGGRGEETQYF.

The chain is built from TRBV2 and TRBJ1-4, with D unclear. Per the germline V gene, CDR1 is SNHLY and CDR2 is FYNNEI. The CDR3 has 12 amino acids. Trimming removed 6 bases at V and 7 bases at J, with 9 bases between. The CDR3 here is CASSVLSEKLFF. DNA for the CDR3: TGTGCCAGCAGCGTTCTTAGTGAAAAACTGTTTTTT.

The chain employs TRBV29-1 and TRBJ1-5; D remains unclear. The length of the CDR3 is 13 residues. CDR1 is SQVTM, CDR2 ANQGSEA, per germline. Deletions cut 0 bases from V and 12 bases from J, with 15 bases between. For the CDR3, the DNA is TGCAGCGTTGAAGACCCAGGAACCTTTAGCCAGCATTTT. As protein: CSVEDPGTFSQHF.

The CDR3 is CASSRDSPSELFF. DNA of the CDR3: TGTGCCAGCAGTAGGGACAGCCCCTCGGAGCTGTTTTTT. The J gene is TRBJ2-2, the V gene TRBV6-5; TRBD1 aligns across 7 bases. Germline V lookup: CDR1 MNHEY, CDR2 SVGAGI. The CDR3 is made up of 13 amino acids. The V and J ends lost 5 bases and 10 bases, in that order; junction bases with no gene match: 7.

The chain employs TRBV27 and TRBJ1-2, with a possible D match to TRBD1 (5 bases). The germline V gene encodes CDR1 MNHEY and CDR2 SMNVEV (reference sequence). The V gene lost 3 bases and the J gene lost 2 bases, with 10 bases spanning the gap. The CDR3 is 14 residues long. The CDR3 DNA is TGTGCCAGCAGTTTCCTAGGACAAAACTATGGCTACACCTTC. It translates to CASSFLGQNYGYTF.

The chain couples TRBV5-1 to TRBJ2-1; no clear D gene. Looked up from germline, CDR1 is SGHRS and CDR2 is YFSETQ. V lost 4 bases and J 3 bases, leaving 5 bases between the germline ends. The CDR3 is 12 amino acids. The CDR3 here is CASSQNYNEQFF. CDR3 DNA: TGCGCCAGCAGCCAGAACTACAATGAGCAGTTCTTC.

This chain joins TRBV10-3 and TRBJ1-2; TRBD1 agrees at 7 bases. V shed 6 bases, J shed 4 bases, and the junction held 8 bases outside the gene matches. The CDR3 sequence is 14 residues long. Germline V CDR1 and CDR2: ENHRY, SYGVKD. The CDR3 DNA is TGTGCCATCAGCGGACAGGAGGGGACCTATGGCTACACCTTC. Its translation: CAISGQEGTYGYTF.

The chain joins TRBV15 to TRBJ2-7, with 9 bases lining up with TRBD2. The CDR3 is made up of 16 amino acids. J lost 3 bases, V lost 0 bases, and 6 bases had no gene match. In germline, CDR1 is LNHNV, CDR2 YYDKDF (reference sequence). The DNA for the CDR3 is TGTGCCACCAGCAGAGAAAGGACTAGCGAAAGCTACGAGCAGTACTTC. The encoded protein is CATSRERTSESYEQYF.

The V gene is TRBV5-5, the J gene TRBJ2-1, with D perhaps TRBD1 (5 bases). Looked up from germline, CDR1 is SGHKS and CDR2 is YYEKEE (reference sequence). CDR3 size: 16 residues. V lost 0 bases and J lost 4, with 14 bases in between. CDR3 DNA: TGTGCCAGCAGCTTGGTGCAGGGTCTGAGATACAATGAGCAGTTCTTC. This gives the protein CASSLVQGLRYNEQFF.

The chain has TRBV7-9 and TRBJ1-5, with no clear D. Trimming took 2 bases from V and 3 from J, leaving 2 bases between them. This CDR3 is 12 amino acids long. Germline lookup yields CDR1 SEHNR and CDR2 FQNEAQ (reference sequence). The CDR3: CASSLHNQPQHF. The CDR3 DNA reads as TGTGCCAGCAGCTTACACAATCAGCCCCAGCATTTT.

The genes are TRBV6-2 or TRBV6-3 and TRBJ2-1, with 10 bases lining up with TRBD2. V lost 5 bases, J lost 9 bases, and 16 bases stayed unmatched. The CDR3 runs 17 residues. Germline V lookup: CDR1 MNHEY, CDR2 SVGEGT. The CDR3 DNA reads TGTGCCAGCAGTCAGCGGGGGGGGCTCCTCCTTTCTTTTGAGCAGTTCTTC. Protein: CASSQRGGLLLSFEQFF.

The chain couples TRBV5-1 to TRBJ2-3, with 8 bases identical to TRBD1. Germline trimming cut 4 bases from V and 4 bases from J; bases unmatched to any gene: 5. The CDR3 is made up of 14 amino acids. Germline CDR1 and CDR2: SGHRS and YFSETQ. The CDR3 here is CASSLTGVADTQYF. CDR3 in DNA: TGCGCCAGCAGCCTGACAGGGGTGGCAGATACGCAGTATTTT. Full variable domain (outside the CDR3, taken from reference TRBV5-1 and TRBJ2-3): KAGVTQTPRYLIKTRGQQVTLSCSPISGHRSVSWYQQTPGQGLQFLFEYFSETQRNKGNFPGRFSGRQFSNSRSEMNVSTLELGDSALYLCASSLTGVADTQYFGPGTRLTVL.

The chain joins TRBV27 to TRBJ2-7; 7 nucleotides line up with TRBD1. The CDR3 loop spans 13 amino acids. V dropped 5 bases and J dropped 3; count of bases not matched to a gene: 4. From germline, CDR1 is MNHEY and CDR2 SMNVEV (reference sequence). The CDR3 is CASSTRQGYEQYF. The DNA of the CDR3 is TGTGCCAGCAGTACCCGACAGGGCTACGAGCAGTACTTC.

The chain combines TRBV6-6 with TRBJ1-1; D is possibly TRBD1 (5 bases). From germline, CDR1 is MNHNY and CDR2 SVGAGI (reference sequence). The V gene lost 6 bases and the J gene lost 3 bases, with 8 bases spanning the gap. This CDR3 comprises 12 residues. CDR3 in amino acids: CASRRGYTEAFF. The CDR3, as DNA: TGTGCCAGCAGGCGGGGGTACACTGAAGCTTTCTTT.

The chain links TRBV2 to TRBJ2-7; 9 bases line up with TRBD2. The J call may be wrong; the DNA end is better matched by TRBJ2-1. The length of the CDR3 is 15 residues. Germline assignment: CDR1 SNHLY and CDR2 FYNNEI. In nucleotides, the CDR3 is TGTGCCAGCAGTGCAACCGGGACTAGCAGACTTGAGCAGTTCTTC. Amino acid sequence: CASSATGTSRLEQFF.

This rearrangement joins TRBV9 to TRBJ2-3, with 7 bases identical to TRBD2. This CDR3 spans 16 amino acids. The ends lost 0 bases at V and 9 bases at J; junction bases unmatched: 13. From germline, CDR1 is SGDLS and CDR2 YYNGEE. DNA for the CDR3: TGTGCCAGCAGCGTAGGTGGAGGGACTAACCCTGTGACGCAGTATTTT. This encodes CASSVGGGTNPVTQYF.

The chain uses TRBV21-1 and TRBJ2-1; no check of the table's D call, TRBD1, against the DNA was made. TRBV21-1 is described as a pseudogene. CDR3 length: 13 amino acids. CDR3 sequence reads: CAQGLTSYNEQFF. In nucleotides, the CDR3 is TGTGCACAGGGCTTAACCTCCTACAATGAGCAGTTCTTC.

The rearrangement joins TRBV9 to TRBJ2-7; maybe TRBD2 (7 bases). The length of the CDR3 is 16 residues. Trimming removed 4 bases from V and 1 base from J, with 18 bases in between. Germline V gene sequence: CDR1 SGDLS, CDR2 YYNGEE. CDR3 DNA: TGTGCCAGCAGCCCAGGACCTGGGAGGGGGTCCTACGAGCAGTACTTC. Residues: CASSPGPGRGSYEQYF.